This T cell receptor (beta chain) was documented in a study of CXCR3-negative and CXCR3-positive naive CD8 T cells. The study, taken as a whole, reports: Hydrophobicity of TRB CDR3s was greater in CXCR3-positive naive cells than in CXCR3-negative naive cells. Naive CXCR3-positive and CXCR3-negative cells shared similar TRBV-TRBJ usage, unlike memory cells.

Investigators sorted each CD8+ T cell subset in triplicate, taking 300,000 cells each time. A note on this clonotype: Antigen unknown.

Looked up from germline, CDR1 is LNHDA and CDR2 is SQIVND (reference sequence). This CDR3 spans 15 amino acids. UMI labels and 5' RACE were used to prepare the TRB cDNA libraries. From its re-call of the 5' RACE reads, TCRdb lists each CDR3 protein once, without DNA. The specimen's table records tens of thousands of distinct CDR3 sequences. The sequenced sample was naive CXCR3+ CD8+ T cells from blood. The sample's subset: CD45RO-CCR7+CD27+CD95- naive CD8+ T cells expressing CXCR3 (TNR3+). The chain is built from TRBV19 and TRBJ2-1; TCRdb's D call, TRBD1, is unchecked because there is no DNA. The source of this sequence is a human donor in good health. Some clones in this sample may be carry-over from other donors' samples. The CDR3 region is CASSIVRGNFNEQFF.